The present T cell receptor beta chain was sequenced within a study of blood T cell repertoires in COVID-19. Background on the study: Some COVID-19 samples were acute and others convalescent; all came from the United States, Italy and Spain. PBMCs, B-cell-depleted T cells, or T cells were the source of the cDNA or gDNA that made up the material.

The length of the CDR3 is 15 residues. V lost 0 bases to trimming and J lost 7 bases; unmatched junction nucleotides: 6. The germline V gene encodes CDR1 LNHDA and CDR2 SQIVND (reference sequence). Per the study methods: By means of reference gene primer amplification, nucleated cell counts were estimated. Sequenced by immunoSEQ multiplex PCR; TCRdb stores in-frame clones only, minus some. V and J calls and clone size are as listed in that table; D and trimming were resolved from the DNA. The top ten clones hold approximately 18% of a sample with some 180,000 clones, around four fifths of them seen once.

This sequence was found in a woman in her seventies who had recovered from COVID-19. The sample comprised peripheral blood. The rearrangement links TRBV19 to TRBJ1-5, with 7 bases fitting TRBD1. The CDR3 bases are TGTGCCAGTAGTATAGATAAGCACAGGGGACAGCCCCAGCATTTT. It specifies CASSIDKHRGQPQHF.